Sequencing of this T cell receptor (beta chain) was carried out in a study of early T cells in non-severe SARS-CoV-2 infection (dated by TCRdb to 2020 to 2022). Notes on the research overall: Because TCR sequencing was done on bulk RNA from unsorted whole blood, the alpha and beta chains could not be paired. The research as a whole found: Matching against VDJdb was skewed toward anti-spike CD8 responses, likely underestimated virus-specific expansions, and missed private and CD4 specificities.

Set within a cohort of healthcare workers in London, UK, this nested case-control study involved weekly PCR testing of nasopharyngeal swabs along with blood sampling. Healthcare workers were recruited during the week of the UK lockdown, between 23 and 31 March 2020, and followed weekly for up to about 16 weeks. The method was 5' RACE. The sequencer listed for this sample is NextSeq 500. The TCR library protocol attached unique molecular identifiers to individual cDNA molecules to correct for sequencing error and PCR bias. TCR alpha and beta chains were both sequenced, and the abundances of alpha and beta sequences in each sample were closely correlated with each other. From the authors' description of their analysis: V gene, J gene and CDR3 annotation of TCR sequences was performed with Decombinator V4. Expanded TCRs were defined as changing significantly between any two time points under a Poisson model with p below 0.0001. TCR abundances were normalised to the total number of TCRs sequenced per sample and expressed as counts per million. TRAV1-2 paired with TRAJ12, TRAJ20 or TRAJ33 defined MAIT TCRs, while TRAV10 paired with TRAJ18 defined iNKT TCRs. VDJdb, accessed 1 November 2021, was searched for CMV, EBV and SARS-CoV-2 annotated TCRs, with TCRs annotated for multiple antigens excluded. The public reads were reanalyzed by TCRdb: fastp trimming at Q25, MiXCR alignment, in-frame beta chains only. Rows are unified per CDR3 protein, each entry keeping the most common DNA and genes. The V and J calls here are based on TCRdb, not the publication. This sample holds approximately 30,000 distinct CDR3 sequences; 3.5% to 4.5% were observed only once. Jointly, the top ten make up around 8.5% of the sample.

This clonotype was counted at least ten times. Its antigen target is currently unknown. Base qualities are not recorded, but no much larger clone differs from it by a single base. Measured from the cysteine to the phenylalanine, the CDR3 is 16 residues long. The read is trimmed to its CDR3 DNA, 48 bases read in frame from base 1. Trimming takes 2 bases from V and 0 bases from J, and the germline ends sit 13 bases apart. Based on the germline V gene, the CDR1 and CDR2 sequences are SGHDN and FVKESK. The receptor comes from an adult who was a healthcare worker with PCR-confirmed SARS-CoV-2 infection or an uninfected control (not recorded which). Material for sequencing was whole blood. This chain joins TRBV14 to TRBJ1-1; the D gene is perhaps TRBD1, on 6 matching bases. The CDR3 region: CASSQFLRGMNTEAFF. At the DNA level, the sequence is TGTGCCAGCAGCCAATTCCTCAGGGGCATGAACACTGAAGCTTTCTTT.